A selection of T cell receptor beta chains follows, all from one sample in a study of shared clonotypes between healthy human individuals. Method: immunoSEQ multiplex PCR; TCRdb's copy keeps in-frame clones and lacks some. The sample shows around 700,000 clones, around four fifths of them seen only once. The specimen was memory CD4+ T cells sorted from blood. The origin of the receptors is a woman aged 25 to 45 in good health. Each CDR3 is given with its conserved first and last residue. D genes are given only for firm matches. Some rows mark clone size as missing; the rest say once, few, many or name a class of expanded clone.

CASSLAGSMGLVSYNEQFF	TGCGCCAGCAGCTTGGCCGGGAGCATGGGACTCGTCTCCTACAATGAGCAGTTCTTC	TRBV5-1	.	TRBJ2-1	.
CASRTDHTEAFF	TGTGCCAGCAGAACAGATCACACTGAAGCTTTCTTT	TRBV11-3	.	TRBJ1-1	once
CASSRGTSDTYEQYF	TGTGCCAGTAGTAGAGGGACGTCTGATACCTACGAGCAGTACTTC	TRBV19	.	TRBJ2-7	once
CASSVVRAGGRDTQYF	TGTGCCAGCAGCGTAGTTCGAGCGGGAGGCAGAGATACGCAGTATTTT	TRBV9	TRBD2	TRBJ2-3	.
CATSRGRDTEAFF	TGTGCCACCAGCAGGGGGCGCGACACTGAAGCTTTCTTT	TRBV15	.	TRBJ1-1	.
CASSPYGSRETQYF	TGTGCCAGCAGCCCCTACGGGAGCAGAGAGACCCAGTACTTC	TRBV7-3	.	TRBJ2-5	.
CASSPRLAGIYNEQFF	TGTGCCAGCAGCCCCCGACTAGCGGGCATCTACAATGAGCAGTTCTTC	TRBV11-2	TRBD2	TRBJ2-1	.
CASSVGLQGGEKLFF	TGTGCCAGCAGCGTAGGTTTACAGGGAGGTGAAAAACTGTTTTTT	TRBV9	.	TRBJ1-4	.
CASRRGSGEKLFF	TGTGCCAGCAGGAGGGGCTCAGGTGAAAAACTGTTTTTT	TRBV7-9	.	TRBJ1-4	.
CASSIGQGTDTQYF	TGTGCCAGCAGCATAGGTCAGGGCACAGATACGCAGTATTTT	TRBV11-2	.	TRBJ2-3	.
CASSPAGGGGRYEQYF	TGTGCCAGCTCTCCCGCCGGGGGCGGGGGCCGGTATGAGCAGTACTTC	TRBV5-4	.	TRBJ2-7	few
CASSLTVNTGELFF	TGCGCCAGCAGCTTAACAGTGAACACCGGGGAGCTGTTTTTT	TRBV5-1	.	TRBJ2-2	few
CASRPRSGVRQPQHF	TGTGCAAGTCGCCCAAGGAGCGGAGTGCGCCAGCCCCAGCATTTT	TRBV12-2	.	TRBJ1-5	once
CASTVEGLGLYEQYF	TGTGCCAGCACCGTTGAGGGACTGGGCCTCTACGAGCAGTACTTC	TRBV2	.	TRBJ2-7	.